These T cell receptor beta chains were read from a single sample in a study of OX40 agonist ivuxolimab in advanced cancers. Method: immunoSEQ multiplex PCR; TCRdb's copy keeps in-frame clones and lacks some. The sample records tens of thousands of clones, 90% to 95% being singletons. This material consisted of CD4+ or CD8+ T cells sorted from blood, taken in a trial of the OX40 agonist ivuxolimab. Receptors were obtained from an adult with an advanced solid tumor such as melanoma, head and neck, liver or kidney cancer. Each CDR3 is given with its conserved first and last residue. Fields, in order: CDR3 DNA, CDR3 protein, J gene, clone size, D gene, V gene. A D gene is named only where the DNA matches it firmly. Rows may omit the clone size; those that give it use once, few, many or a size class.

cdr3_nt: TGTGCCAGTAGTGTACAGGGGGCGGGTGAAAAACTGTTTTTT; cdr3_aa: CASSVQGAGEKLFF; j_call: TRBJ1-4; clone_size: NA; d_call: TRBD1; v_call: TRBV19
cdr3_nt: TGTGCCTGGCGTCCTATGGGCAACTCCTACGAGCAGTACTTC; cdr3_aa: CAWRPMGNSYEQYF; j_call: TRBJ2-7; clone_size: NA; d_call: NA; v_call: TRBV30
cdr3_nt: TGCAGCGTTGATAATGGGGGTGAGCAGTTCTTC; cdr3_aa: CSVDNGGEQFF; j_call: TRBJ2-1; clone_size: NA; d_call: NA; v_call: TRBV29-1
cdr3_nt: TGTGCCAGCAGCTTGGTGGACAGGGGATACACTGAAGCTTTCTTT; cdr3_aa: CASSLVDRGYTEAFF; j_call: TRBJ1-1; clone_size: NA; d_call: TRBD1; v_call: TRBV5-6
cdr3_nt: TGCGCCAGCAGCTCCGGGACTATAAACTACAATGAGCAGTTCTTC; cdr3_aa: CASSSGTINYNEQFF; j_call: TRBJ2-1; clone_size: NA; d_call: TRBD2; v_call: TRBV5-1
cdr3_nt: TGCGCCAGCAGTGAATCGGGACAGGTAAACAATGAGCAGTTCTTC; cdr3_aa: CASSESGQVNNEQFF; j_call: TRBJ2-1; clone_size: NA; d_call: TRBD1; v_call: TRBV10-2
cdr3_nt: TGTGCCAGCAGTCCCCCTCTAGCGGGATTGTACGAGCAGTACTTC; cdr3_aa: CASSPPLAGLYEQYF; j_call: TRBJ2-7; clone_size: NA; d_call: TRBD2; v_call: TRBV28
cdr3_nt: TGTGCCAGCAGTGCAGGCCCTAAGACCCAGTACTTC; cdr3_aa: CASSAGPKTQYF; j_call: TRBJ2-5; clone_size: NA; d_call: NA; v_call: TRBV25-1
cdr3_nt: TGTGCCAGCAGTGACCTGGAAGCTCCGGGATTTCAGGACTTC; cdr3_aa: CASSDLEAPGFQDF; j_call: TRBJ2-7; clone_size: NA; d_call: NA; v_call: TRBV6-4
cdr3_nt: TGTGCCAGCATGGCCCAGCGGGATTCAGATACGCAGTATTTT; cdr3_aa: CASMAQRDSDTQYF; j_call: TRBJ2-3; clone_size: NA; d_call: TRBD2; v_call: TRBV2
cdr3_nt: TGCAGCGTTGGACAGGGGGCGGGTGGCTACACCTTC; cdr3_aa: CSVGQGAGGYTF; j_call: TRBJ1-2; clone_size: NA; d_call: TRBD1; v_call: TRBV29-1
cdr3_nt: TGTGCCAGCAGCCAAGAGTCGGGGTTAAACATTCAGTACTTC; cdr3_aa: CASSQESGLNIQYF; j_call: TRBJ2-4; clone_size: NA; d_call: NA; v_call: TRBV14
cdr3_nt: TGTGCCAGCAGGGGAGGAGGGGGGGTAACTGAAGCTTTCTTT; cdr3_aa: CASRGGGGVTEAFF; j_call: TRBJ1-1; clone_size: NA; d_call: NA; v_call: TRBV13
cdr3_nt: TGTGCCAGCAGCTGGGGGACAGGGGGAGAGACCCAGTACTTC; cdr3_aa: CASSWGTGGETQYF; j_call: TRBJ2-5; clone_size: once; d_call: TRBD1; v_call: TRBV5-5
cdr3_nt: TGTGCCAGCAGCGGTGGTTTAGGGGGCGCCTCTAGCACAGATACGCAGTATTTT; cdr3_aa: CASSGGLGGASSTDTQYF; j_call: TRBJ2-3; clone_size: NA; d_call: TRBD1; v_call: TRBV9
cdr3_nt: TGTGCCAGCAGCTTAAGGACTAGCGGGGGGGCCGATACGCAGTATTTT; cdr3_aa: CASSLRTSGGADTQYF; j_call: TRBJ2-3; clone_size: NA; d_call: TRBD2; v_call: TRBV7-2
cdr3_nt: TGTGCCAGCAGTGGACTAGCGGGATCGGGCCGTTTCAATGAGCAGTTCTTC; cdr3_aa: CASSGLAGSGRFNEQFF; j_call: TRBJ2-1; clone_size: NA; d_call: TRBD2; v_call: TRBV27
cdr3_nt: TGTGCCAGCAGCTTAGGTCCCAGCGGGAACACCGGGGAGCTGTTTTTT; cdr3_aa: CASSLGPSGNTGELFF; j_call: TRBJ2-2; clone_size: NA; d_call: NA; v_call: TRBV11-1
cdr3_nt: TGTGCCAGCAGCTTAGGCCTCAGATACTATGGCTACACCTTC; cdr3_aa: CASSLGLRYYGYTF; j_call: TRBJ1-2; clone_size: NA; d_call: NA; v_call: TRBV11-2
cdr3_nt: TGCAGTGCTAGAGGGACAGATACGCAGTATTTT; cdr3_aa: CSARGTDTQYF; j_call: TRBJ2-3; clone_size: NA; d_call: NA; v_call: TRBV20-1
cdr3_nt: TGTGCCTGGGGTAAGGGACAGGGTCTGGAGACCCAGTACTTC; cdr3_aa: CAWGKGQGLETQYF; j_call: TRBJ2-5; clone_size: once; d_call: TRBD1; v_call: TRBV30
cdr3_nt: TGTGCCAGCAGCCTGGACAGGGCATCCTACGAGCAGTACTTC; cdr3_aa: CASSLDRASYEQYF; j_call: TRBJ2-7; clone_size: NA; d_call: TRBD1; v_call: TRBV7-2
cdr3_nt: TGTGCCAGCAGTTTACCCCAGACAGGGGCAGCTTTCTTT; cdr3_aa: CASSLPQTGAAFF; j_call: TRBJ1-1; clone_size: NA; d_call: TRBD1; v_call: TRBV28
cdr3_nt: TGTGCCAGCAACCGAGGGGGACCCTACAATGAGCAGTTCTTC; cdr3_aa: CASNRGGPYNEQFF; j_call: TRBJ2-1; clone_size: NA; d_call: NA; v_call: TRBV28
cdr3_nt: TGTGCCAGTAGTATTGCAGATACGCAGTATTTT; cdr3_aa: CASSIADTQYF; j_call: TRBJ2-3; clone_size: NA; d_call: NA; v_call: TRBV19
cdr3_nt: TGTGCCAGCAGCTTAGGTCCCGAGCAGTACTTC; cdr3_aa: CASSLGPEQYF; j_call: TRBJ2-7; clone_size: NA; d_call: NA; v_call: TRBV11-2
cdr3_nt: TGTGCCAGCAGCAGACAGAGAAACACTGAAGCTTTCTTT; cdr3_aa: CASSRQRNTEAFF; j_call: TRBJ1-1; clone_size: NA; d_call: NA; v_call: TRBV7-2
cdr3_nt: TGTGCCAGCAGTTTAAGGGGAGAGGTTGAAAAACTGTTTTTT; cdr3_aa: CASSLRGEVEKLFF; j_call: TRBJ1-4; clone_size: NA; d_call: NA; v_call: TRBV28
cdr3_nt: TGTGCCAGCAGCTTAGAAGGGCCCGTGGGACTGTTTTTT; cdr3_aa: CASSLEGPVGLFF; j_call: TRBJ1-4; clone_size: NA; d_call: NA; v_call: TRBV7-8
cdr3_nt: TGTGCCAGTAGTAGCTACGGGACAGGGGACGAAAAACTGTTTTTT; cdr3_aa: CASSSYGTGDEKLFF; j_call: TRBJ1-4; clone_size: NA; d_call: TRBD1; v_call: TRBV19
cdr3_nt: TGTGCCACCAAGGAGGGCCTCTCTGGAAACACCATATATTTT; cdr3_aa: CATKEGLSGNTIYF; j_call: TRBJ1-3; clone_size: NA; d_call: NA; v_call: TRBV6-1
cdr3_nt: TGTGCCAGCAGTGCCTCCGGGACAGGGATATCGGGGGCCAACGTCCTGACTTTC; cdr3_aa: CASSASGTGISGANVLTF; j_call: TRBJ2-6; clone_size: once; d_call: TRBD1; v_call: TRBV28
cdr3_nt: TGTGCCATCAGTGCACAGCGACAAGAGACCCAGTACTTC; cdr3_aa: CAISAQRQETQYF; j_call: TRBJ2-5; clone_size: NA; d_call: NA; v_call: TRBV10-3
cdr3_nt: TGTGCCAGCAGCTTGAGACAGGGCAGCTCCTACGAGCAGTACTTC; cdr3_aa: CASSLRQGSSYEQYF; j_call: TRBJ2-7; clone_size: NA; d_call: TRBD1; v_call: TRBV7-9
cdr3_nt: TGTGCCTGGAGGTACCGGGAGTTAATGTACAATGAGCAGTTCTTC; cdr3_aa: CAWRYRELMYNEQFF; j_call: TRBJ2-1; clone_size: NA; d_call: NA; v_call: TRBV30
cdr3_nt: TGTGCCAGCAGTTTACTCAGGGGATCCTCACCCCTCCACTTT; cdr3_aa: CASSLLRGSSPLHF; j_call: TRBJ1-6; clone_size: once; d_call: NA; v_call: TRBV28
cdr3_nt: TGTGCCAGTAGGACCTCGGGACAGGGGAATTCACCCCTCCACTTT; cdr3_aa: CASRTSGQGNSPLHF; j_call: TRBJ1-6; clone_size: once; d_call: TRBD1; v_call: TRBV19
cdr3_nt: TGTGCCTGGAGTGTGCAGCTAGATAATTCACCCCTCCACTTT; cdr3_aa: CAWSVQLDNSPLHF; j_call: TRBJ1-6; clone_size: NA; d_call: NA; v_call: TRBV30
cdr3_nt: TGTGCCAGTAGTAAAACAGGGGGCAATCAGCCCCAGCATTTT; cdr3_aa: CASSKTGGNQPQHF; j_call: TRBJ1-5; clone_size: NA; d_call: TRBD1; v_call: TRBV19
cdr3_nt: TGTGCCATCAGTGCCCCCCCGAATACCTACGAGCAGTACTTC; cdr3_aa: CAISAPPNTYEQYF; j_call: TRBJ2-7; clone_size: NA; d_call: NA; v_call: TRBV10-3
cdr3_nt: TGTGCCTCCCACAGCTTGGTGGGAAACACCATATATTTT; cdr3_aa: CASHSLVGNTIYF; j_call: TRBJ1-3; clone_size: NA; d_call: NA; v_call: TRBV10-3
cdr3_nt: TGTGCCAGCAGCGCCCGGACAGGGACGGGGGAAAAACTGTTTTTT; cdr3_aa: CASSARTGTGEKLFF; j_call: TRBJ1-4; clone_size: once; d_call: TRBD1; v_call: TRBV9
cdr3_nt: TGCGCCAGCAGCTTGGCGGGACCCACGAACACCGGGGAGCTGTTTTTT; cdr3_aa: CASSLAGPTNTGELFF; j_call: TRBJ2-2; clone_size: NA; d_call: NA; v_call: TRBV5-1
cdr3_nt: TGTGCCAGCAGTCTCAGGGTATTCGATGGCTACACCTTC; cdr3_aa: CASSLRVFDGYTF; j_call: TRBJ1-2; clone_size: NA; d_call: NA; v_call: TRBV6-5
cdr3_nt: TGTGCCAGCAGCTTAGCTGCGGGTGCGAATGGAAACACCATATATTTT; cdr3_aa: CASSLAAGANGNTIYF; j_call: TRBJ1-3; clone_size: NA; d_call: NA; v_call: TRBV7-2
cdr3_nt: TGCGCCAGCAGTCCCCGGGACAGCTACGAGCAGTACTTC; cdr3_aa: CASSPRDSYEQYF; j_call: TRBJ2-7; clone_size: NA; d_call: TRBD1; v_call: TRBV23-1
cdr3_nt: TGTGCCAGCAGTTACCCCCCAGCCATGGAGACCCAGTACTTC; cdr3_aa: CASSYPPAMETQYF; j_call: TRBJ2-5; clone_size: NA; d_call: NA; v_call: TRBV6-6
cdr3_nt: TGTGCCAGCAGAGGGACTGGGATAGATTCACCCCTCCACTTT; cdr3_aa: CASRGTGIDSPLHF; j_call: TRBJ1-6; clone_size: NA; d_call: NA; v_call: TRBV6-4
cdr3_nt: TGTGCCAGCTCACCACCGAGGAGGAGCTCTGGAAACACCATATATTTT; cdr3_aa: CASSPPRRSSGNTIYF; j_call: TRBJ1-3; clone_size: NA; d_call: NA; v_call: TRBV18
cdr3_nt: TGTGCCTGGAGTGTACTAGCGGGAAGGGAGACCCAGTACTTC; cdr3_aa: CAWSVLAGRETQYF; j_call: TRBJ2-5; clone_size: NA; d_call: TRBD2; v_call: TRBV30
cdr3_nt: TGTGCCAGCAGCCCTAGGGGACTAGCGGGTACGAACACCGGGGAGCTGTTTTTT; cdr3_aa: CASSPRGLAGTNTGELFF; j_call: TRBJ2-2; clone_size: NA; d_call: TRBD2; v_call: TRBV11-1
cdr3_nt: TGTGCCAGCAGCCCCGTGATCTCTAATGAAAAACTGTTTTTT; cdr3_aa: CASSPVISNEKLFF; j_call: TRBJ1-4; clone_size: NA; d_call: NA; v_call: TRBV25-1
cdr3_nt: TGTGCCAGCAGTGTCAGGGGGTTTACTAATGAAAAACTGTTTTTT; cdr3_aa: CASSVRGFTNEKLFF; j_call: TRBJ1-4; clone_size: NA; d_call: TRBD1; v_call: TRBV6-5
cdr3_nt: TGTGCCTGGAGTGTAGGTGGGACAGGGGGAGATGTCTATGGCTACACCTTC; cdr3_aa: CAWSVGGTGGDVYGYTF; j_call: TRBJ1-2; clone_size: NA; d_call: TRBD1; v_call: TRBV30
cdr3_nt: TGTGCCACCAGCAGAGATCTCCTAGGACTAGCGGAGACAGATACGCAGTATTTT; cdr3_aa: CATSRDLLGLAETDTQYF; j_call: TRBJ2-3; clone_size: NA; d_call: TRBD2; v_call: TRBV15